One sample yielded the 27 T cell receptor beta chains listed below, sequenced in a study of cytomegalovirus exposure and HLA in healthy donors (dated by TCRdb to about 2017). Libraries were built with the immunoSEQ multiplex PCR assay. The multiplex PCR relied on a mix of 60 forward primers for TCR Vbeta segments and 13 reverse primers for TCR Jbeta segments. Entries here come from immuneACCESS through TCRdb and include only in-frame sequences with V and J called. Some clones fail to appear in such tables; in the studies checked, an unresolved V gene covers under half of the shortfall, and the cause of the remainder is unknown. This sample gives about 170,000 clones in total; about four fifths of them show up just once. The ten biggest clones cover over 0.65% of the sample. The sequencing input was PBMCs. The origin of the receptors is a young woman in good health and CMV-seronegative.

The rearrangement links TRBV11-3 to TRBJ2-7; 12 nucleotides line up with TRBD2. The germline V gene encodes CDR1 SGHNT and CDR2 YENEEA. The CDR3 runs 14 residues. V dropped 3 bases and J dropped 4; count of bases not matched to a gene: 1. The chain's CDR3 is CASSLTSGSYEQYF. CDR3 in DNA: TGTGCCAGCAGCTTGACTAGCGGGAGTTACGAGCAGTACTTC. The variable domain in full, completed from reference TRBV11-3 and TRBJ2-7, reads EAGVVQSPRYKIIEKKQPVAFWCNPISGHNTLYWYLQNLGQGPELLIRYENEEAVDDSQLPKDRFSAERLKGVDSTLKIQPAELGDSAVYLCASSLTSGSYEQYFGPGTRLTVT.

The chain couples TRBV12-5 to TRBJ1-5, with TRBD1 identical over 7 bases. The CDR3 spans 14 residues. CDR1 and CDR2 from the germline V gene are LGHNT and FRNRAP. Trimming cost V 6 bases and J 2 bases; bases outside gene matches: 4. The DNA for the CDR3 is TGTGCTAGTGGGGGGGACAGTCGCAATCAGCCCCAGCATTTT. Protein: CASGGDSRNQPQHF.

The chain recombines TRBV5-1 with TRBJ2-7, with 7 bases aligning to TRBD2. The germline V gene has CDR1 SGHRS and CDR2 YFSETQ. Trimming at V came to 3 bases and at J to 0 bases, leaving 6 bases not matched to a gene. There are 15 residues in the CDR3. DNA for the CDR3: TGCGCCAGCAGCTCCGCTAGCGGTCTCTCCTACGAGCAGTACTTC. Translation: CASSSASGLSYEQYF.

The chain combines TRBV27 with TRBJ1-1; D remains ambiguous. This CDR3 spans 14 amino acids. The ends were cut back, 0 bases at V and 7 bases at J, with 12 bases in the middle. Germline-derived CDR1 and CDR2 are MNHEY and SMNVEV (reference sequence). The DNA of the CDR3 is TGTGCCAGCAGTTTATCTGGCAGGATTGGTGAAGCTTTCTTT. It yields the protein CASSLSGRIGEAFF.

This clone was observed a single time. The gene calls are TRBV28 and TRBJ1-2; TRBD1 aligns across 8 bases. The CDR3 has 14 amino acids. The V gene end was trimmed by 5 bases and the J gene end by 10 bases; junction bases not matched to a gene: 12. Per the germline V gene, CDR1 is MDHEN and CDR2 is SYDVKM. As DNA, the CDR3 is TGTGCCAGCAGTCCTGTAGGACAGGGAGGGTTCTACACCTTC. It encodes CASSPVGQGGFYTF.

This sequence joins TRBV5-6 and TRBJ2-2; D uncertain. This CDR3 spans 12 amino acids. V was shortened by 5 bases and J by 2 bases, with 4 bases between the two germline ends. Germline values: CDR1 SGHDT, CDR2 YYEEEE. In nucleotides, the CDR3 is TGTGCCAGCAGACTAAACACCGGGGAGCTGTTTTTT. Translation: CASRLNTGELFF.

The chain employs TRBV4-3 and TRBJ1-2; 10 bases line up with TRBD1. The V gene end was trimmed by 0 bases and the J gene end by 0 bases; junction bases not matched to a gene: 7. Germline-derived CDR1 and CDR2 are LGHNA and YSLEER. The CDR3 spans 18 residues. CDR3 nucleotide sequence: TGCGCCAGCAGCCAAGATGTGTGGACAGGGGGTTCTAACTATGGCTACACCTTC. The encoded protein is CASSQDVWTGGSNYGYTF.

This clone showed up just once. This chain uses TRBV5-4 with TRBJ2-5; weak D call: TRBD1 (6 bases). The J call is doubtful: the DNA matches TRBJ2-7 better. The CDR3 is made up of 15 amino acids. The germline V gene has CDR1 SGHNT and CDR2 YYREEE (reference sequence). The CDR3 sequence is CASSLAGGQKIEQYF. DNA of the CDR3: TGTGCCAGCAGCTTGGCCGGCGGACAGAAAATCGAGCAGTACTTC.

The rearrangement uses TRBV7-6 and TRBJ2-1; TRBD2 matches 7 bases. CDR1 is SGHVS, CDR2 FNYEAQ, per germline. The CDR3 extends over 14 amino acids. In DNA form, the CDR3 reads TGTGCATCCAGTGGGGGGGAGGGGAGCAATGAGCAGTTCTTC. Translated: CASSGGEGSNEQFF.

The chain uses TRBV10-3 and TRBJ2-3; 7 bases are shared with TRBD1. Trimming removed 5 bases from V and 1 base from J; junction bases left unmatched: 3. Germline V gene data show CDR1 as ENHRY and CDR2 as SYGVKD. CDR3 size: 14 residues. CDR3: CAISLGQGTDTQYF. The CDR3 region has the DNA TGTGCCATCAGTCTAGGACAGGGCACAGATACGCAGTATTTT.

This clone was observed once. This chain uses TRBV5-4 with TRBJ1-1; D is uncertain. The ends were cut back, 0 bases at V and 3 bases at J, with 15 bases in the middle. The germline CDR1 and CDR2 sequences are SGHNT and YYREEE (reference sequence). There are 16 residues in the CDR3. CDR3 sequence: CASSLVVEVSYTEAFF. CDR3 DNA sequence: TGTGCCAGCAGCTTGGTGGTCGAGGTTTCCTACACTGAAGCTTTCTTT.

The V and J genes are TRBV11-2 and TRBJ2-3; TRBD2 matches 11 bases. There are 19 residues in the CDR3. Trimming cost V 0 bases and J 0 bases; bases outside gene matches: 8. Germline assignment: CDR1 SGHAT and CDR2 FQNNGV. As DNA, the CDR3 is TGTGCCAGCAGCTTAGAATCCGGGACTAGCGGCCCTAGCACAGATACGCAGTATTTT. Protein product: CASSLESGTSGPSTDTQYF.

The CDR3 spells CASSLNRYSNQPQHF. The DNA of the CDR3 is TGTGCCAGCAGTTTAAACAGATATAGCAATCAGCCCCAGCATTTT. This chain connects TRBV6-5 to TRBJ1-5; D call uncertain. This CDR3 comprises 15 residues. The V gene lost 4 bases and the J gene lost 0 bases, with 10 bases spanning the gap. Germline CDR1 MNHEY, CDR2 SVGAGI.

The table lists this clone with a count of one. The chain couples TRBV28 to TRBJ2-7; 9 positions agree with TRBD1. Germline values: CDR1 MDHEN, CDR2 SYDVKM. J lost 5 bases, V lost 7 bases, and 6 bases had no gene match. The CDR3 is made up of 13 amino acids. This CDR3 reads CASITGGRNEQYF. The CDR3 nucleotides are TGTGCCAGCATTACAGGGGGCCGGAACGAGCAGTACTTC.

CDR3 nucleotides: TGTGCCAGCAGCCAAGCTCTGGGCGGGGCGGGAGCCTCCTACGAGCAGTACTTC. Protein: CASSQALGGAGASYEQYF. The V and J genes are TRBV14 and TRBJ2-7; 7 bases fit TRBD2. Germline CDR1 and CDR2: SGHDN and FVKESK. The CDR3 contains 18 residues. V dropped 1 base and J dropped 0; count of bases not matched to a gene: 12.

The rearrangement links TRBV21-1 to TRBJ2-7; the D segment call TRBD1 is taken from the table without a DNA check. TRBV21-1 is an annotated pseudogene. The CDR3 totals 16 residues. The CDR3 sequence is CASSKAPEGAPYEQYF. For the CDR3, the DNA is TGTGCCAGCAGCAAAGCTCCTGAGGGGGCACCCTACGAGCAGTACTTC.

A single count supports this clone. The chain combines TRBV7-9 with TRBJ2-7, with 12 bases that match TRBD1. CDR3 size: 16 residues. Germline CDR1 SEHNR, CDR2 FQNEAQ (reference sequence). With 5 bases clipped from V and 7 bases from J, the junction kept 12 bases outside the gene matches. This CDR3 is CASSPTTGTGGWEQYF. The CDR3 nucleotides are TGTGCCAGCAGCCCGACTACCGGGACAGGGGGCTGGGAGCAGTACTTC. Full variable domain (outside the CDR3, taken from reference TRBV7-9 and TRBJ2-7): DTGVSQNPRHKITKRGQNVTFRCDPISEHNRLYWYRQTLGQGPEFLTYFQNEAQLEKSRLLSDRFSAERPKGSFSTLEIQRTEQGDSAMYLCASSPTTGTGGWEQYFGPGTRLTVT.

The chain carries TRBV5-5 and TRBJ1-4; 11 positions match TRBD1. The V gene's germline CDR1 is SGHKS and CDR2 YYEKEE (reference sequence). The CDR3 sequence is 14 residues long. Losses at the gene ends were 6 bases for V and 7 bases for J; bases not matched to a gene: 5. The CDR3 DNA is TGTGCCAGCAACGCCGGGACAGGGGGTGAAAAACTGTTTTTT. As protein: CASNAGTGGEKLFF.

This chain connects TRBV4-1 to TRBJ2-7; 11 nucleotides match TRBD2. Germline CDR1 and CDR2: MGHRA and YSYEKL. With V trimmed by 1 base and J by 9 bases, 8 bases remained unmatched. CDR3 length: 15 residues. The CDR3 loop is CASSQGTSGRFGQYF. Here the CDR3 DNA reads TGCGCCAGCAGCCAAGGAACTAGCGGGAGATTCGGGCAGTACTTC.

The DNA for the CDR3 is TGCGCCAGCAGCTTGGGCAGGGAGGGTCAGCCCCAGCATTTT. This codes for CASSLGREGQPQHF. V gene TRBV5-1 combines with J gene TRBJ1-5; perhaps TRBD1 as D (5 bases). Trimming removed 0 bases from V and 6 bases from J, with 10 bases in between. CDR3 length: 14 residues. Germline lookup yields CDR1 SGHRS and CDR2 YFSETQ.

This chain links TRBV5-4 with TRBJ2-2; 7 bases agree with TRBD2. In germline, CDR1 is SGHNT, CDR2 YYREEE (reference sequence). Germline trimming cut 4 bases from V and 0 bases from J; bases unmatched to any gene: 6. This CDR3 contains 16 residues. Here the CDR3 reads CASSTAGGANTGELFF. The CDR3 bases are TGTGCCAGCAGCACAGCTGGGGGGGCGAACACCGGGGAGCTGTTTTTT.

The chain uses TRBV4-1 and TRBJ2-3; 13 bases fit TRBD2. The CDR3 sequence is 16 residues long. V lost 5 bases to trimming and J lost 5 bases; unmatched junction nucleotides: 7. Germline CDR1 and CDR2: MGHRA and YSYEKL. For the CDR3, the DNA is TGCGCCAGCAGCGCCCGACTAGCGGGAGGCATAGATACGCAGTATTTT. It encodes CASSARLAGGIDTQYF.

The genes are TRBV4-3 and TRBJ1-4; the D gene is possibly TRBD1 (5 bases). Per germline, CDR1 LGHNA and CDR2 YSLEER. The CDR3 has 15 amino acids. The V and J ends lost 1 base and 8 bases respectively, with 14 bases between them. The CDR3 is CASSQAGGEGEKLFF. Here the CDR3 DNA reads TGCGCCAGCAGCCAAGCGGGGGGAGAGGGGGAAAAACTGTTTTTT.

The CDR3 nucleotides are TGTGCCAGTAGTATTTCCACAGTGGGCACTGAAGCTTTCTTT. It yields the protein CASSISTVGTEAFF. V is TRBV19 and J is TRBJ1-1; D uncertain. V dropped 3 bases and J dropped 4 bases, with 12 bases sitting between them. CDR1 is LNHDA and CDR2 is SQIVND in the germline V gene (reference sequence). This CDR3 region has 14 residues.

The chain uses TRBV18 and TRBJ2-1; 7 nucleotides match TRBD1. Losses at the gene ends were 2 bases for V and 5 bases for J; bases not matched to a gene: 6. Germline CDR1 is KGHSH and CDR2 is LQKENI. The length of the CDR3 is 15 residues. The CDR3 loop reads CASSPRGLRDNEQFF. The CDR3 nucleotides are TGTGCCAGCTCACCAAGGGGGCTGAGGGACAATGAGCAGTTCTTC.

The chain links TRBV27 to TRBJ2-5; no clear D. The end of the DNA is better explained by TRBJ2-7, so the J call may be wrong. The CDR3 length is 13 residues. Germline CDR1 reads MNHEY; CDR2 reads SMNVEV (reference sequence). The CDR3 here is CASSPSDTYEQYF. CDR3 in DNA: TGTGCCAGCAGTCCATCCGACACTTACGAGCAGTACTTC.

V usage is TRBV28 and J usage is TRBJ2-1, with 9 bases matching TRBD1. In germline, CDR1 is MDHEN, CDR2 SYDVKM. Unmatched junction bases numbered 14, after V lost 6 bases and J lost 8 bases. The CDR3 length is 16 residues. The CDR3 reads CASRPNRGRLGDEQFF. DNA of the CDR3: TGTGCCAGCAGACCAAACAGGGGGCGCCTGGGGGATGAGCAGTTCTTC.